The clone carrying this T cell receptor beta chain was detected ten times or more. The antigen is undetermined. The genes are named according to mouse. The CDR3 end lies 4 residues beyond the end of the read and is filled in from the germline J gene. These data belong to a study of CD8+ T cells in alopecia areata. Study-wide background: Skin was taken from roughly 6-13-month-old C3H/HeJ graft donors that had spontaneous alopecia and grafted onto approximately 6-11-week-old female C3H/HeJ mice.

Germline loops: CDR1 SGHDT, CDR2 FRDEAV. The CDR3 totals 13 residues. As the sequencing template, cDNA was produced by extracting RNA and reverse transcribing it. Libraries were prepared by immunoSEQ multiplex PCR; TCRdb keeps only in-frame clonotypes and omits some of them. Sampling found about 9,000 clones, none seen once. Study-level results: Lesional scalp displayed greater clonality than normal scalp, most notably in alopecia totalis/universalis. Sequencing of scalp samples also captures resident alphabeta T cells of normal skin.

Combined cutaneous lymph node cells underwent sorting by CD4, CD8alpha, NKG2D, NKG2ACE and additional markers. Sequenced input: CD8+ T cells sorted from a lymph node. The chain combines TRBV14 with TRBJ2-3, with TRBD1 identical over 7 bases. This clonotype was obtained from a C3H/HeJ mouse with alopecia areata. Strain MHC haplotype: H2-k. Incomplete CDR3 DNA: TGTGCCAGCAGAGACAGGGAGGTAGAA. This translates into CASRDREVE. The whole CDR3 is CASRDREVETLYF.